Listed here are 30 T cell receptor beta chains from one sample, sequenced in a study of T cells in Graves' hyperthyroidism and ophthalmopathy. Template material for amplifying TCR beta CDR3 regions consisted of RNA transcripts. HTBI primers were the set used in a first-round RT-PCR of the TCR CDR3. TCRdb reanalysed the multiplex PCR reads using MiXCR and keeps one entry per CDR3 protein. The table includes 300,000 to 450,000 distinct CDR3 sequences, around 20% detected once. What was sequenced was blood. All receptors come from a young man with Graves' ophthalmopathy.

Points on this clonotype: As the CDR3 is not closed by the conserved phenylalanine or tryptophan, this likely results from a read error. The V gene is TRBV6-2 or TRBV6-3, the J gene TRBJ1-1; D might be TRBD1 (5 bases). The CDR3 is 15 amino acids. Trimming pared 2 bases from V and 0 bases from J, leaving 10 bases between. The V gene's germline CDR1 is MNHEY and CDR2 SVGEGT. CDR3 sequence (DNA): TGTGCCAGCAGTTACCTACAGGCGTTGAACACTGAAGCTTTCCTT. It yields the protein CASSYLQALNTEAFL.

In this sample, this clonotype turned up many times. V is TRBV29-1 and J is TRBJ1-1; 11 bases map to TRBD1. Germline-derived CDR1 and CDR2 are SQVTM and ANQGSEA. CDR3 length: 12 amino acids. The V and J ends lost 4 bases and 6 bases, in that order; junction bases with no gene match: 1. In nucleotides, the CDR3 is TGCAGCGTTGCGGGACAGGGGGCTGAAGCTTTCTTT. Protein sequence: CSVAGQGAEAFF. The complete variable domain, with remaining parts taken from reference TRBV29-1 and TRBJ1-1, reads SAVISQKPSRDICQRGTSLTIQCQVDSQVTMMFWYRQQPGQSLTLIATANQGSEATYESGFVIDKFPISRPNLTFSTLTVSNMSPEDSSIYLCSVAGQGAEAFFGQGTRLTVV.

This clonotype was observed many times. For the CDR3, the DNA is TGTGCCAGCAGCCCACTGCAGGCAGCTCAAGCAACTAATGAAAAACTGTTTTTT. Translation: CASSPLQAAQATNEKLFF. V and J are TRBV7-2 and TRBJ1-4; D remains ambiguous. Trimming shortened V by 5 bases and J by 0 bases, and 19 bases separated the two germline ends. This CDR3 is built from 18 residues. Germline CDR1 SGHTA, CDR2 FQGNSA.

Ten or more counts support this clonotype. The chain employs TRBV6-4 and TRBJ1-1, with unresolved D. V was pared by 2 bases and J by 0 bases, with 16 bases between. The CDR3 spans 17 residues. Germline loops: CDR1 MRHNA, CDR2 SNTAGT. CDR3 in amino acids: CASSDTEARGLNTEAFF. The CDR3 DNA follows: TGTGCCAGCAGTGACACAGAGGCTCGTGGGTTGAACACTGAAGCTTTCTTT.

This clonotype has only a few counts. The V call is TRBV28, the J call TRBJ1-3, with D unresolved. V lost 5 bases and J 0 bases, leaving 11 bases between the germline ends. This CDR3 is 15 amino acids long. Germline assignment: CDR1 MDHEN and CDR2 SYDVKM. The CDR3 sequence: CASSPRRGSGNTIYF. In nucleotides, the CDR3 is TGTGCCAGCAGTCCCCGGAGAGGCTCTGGAAACACCATATATTTT.

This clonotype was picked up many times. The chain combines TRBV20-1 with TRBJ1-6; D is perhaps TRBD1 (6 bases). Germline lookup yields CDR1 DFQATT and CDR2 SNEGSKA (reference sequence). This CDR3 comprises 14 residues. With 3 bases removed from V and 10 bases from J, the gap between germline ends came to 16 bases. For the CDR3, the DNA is TGCAGTGCTAGTGCCTCAGGGGTTTGGTCACCCCTCCACTTT. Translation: CSASASGVWSPLHF.

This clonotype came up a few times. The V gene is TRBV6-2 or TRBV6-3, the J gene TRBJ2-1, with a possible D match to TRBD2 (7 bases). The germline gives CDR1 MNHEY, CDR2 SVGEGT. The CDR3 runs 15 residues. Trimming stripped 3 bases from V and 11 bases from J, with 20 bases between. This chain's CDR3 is CASSYPGGVSGKQFF. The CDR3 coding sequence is TGTGCCAGCAGTTATCCGGGGGGCGTTTCCGGAAAGCAGTTCTTC.

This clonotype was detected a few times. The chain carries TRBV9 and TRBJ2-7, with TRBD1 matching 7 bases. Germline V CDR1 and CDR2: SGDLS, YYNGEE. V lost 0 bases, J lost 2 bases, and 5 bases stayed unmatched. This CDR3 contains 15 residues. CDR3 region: CASSVGQGGAYEQYF. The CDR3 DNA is TGTGCCAGCAGCGTAGGACAGGGCGGCGCCTACGAGCAGTACTTC.

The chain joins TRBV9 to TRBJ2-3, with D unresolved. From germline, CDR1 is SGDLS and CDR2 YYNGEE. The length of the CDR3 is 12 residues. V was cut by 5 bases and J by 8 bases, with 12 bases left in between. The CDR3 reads CASSYLGSTQYF. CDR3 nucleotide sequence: TGTGCCAGCAGTTATCTAGGTTCTACGCAGTATTTT.

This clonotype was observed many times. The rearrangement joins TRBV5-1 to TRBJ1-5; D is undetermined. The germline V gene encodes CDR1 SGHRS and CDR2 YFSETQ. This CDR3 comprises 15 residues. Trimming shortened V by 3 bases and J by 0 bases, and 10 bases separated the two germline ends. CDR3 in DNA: TGCGCCAGCAGCTGGGCCCCCGGTAGCAATCAGCCCCAGCATTTT. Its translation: CASSWAPGSNQPQHF. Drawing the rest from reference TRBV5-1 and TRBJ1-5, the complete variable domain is KAGVTQTPRYLIKTRGQQVTLSCSPISGHRSVSWYQQTPGQGLQFLFEYFSETQRNKGNFPGRFSGRQFSNSRSEMNVSTLELGDSALYLCASSWAPGSNQPQHFGDGTRLSIL.

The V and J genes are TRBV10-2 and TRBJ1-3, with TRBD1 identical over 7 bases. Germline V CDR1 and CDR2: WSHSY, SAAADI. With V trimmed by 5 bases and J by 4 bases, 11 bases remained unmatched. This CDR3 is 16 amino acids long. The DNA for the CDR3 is TGCGCCAGCAGTATCCGACAGGGCTCTTCAGGAAACACCATATATTTT. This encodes CASSIRQGSSGNTIYF.

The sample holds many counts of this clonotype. As DNA, the CDR3 is TGCGCCAGCAGCTTGACAGACAGTGGAGACACTGAAGCTTTCTTT. It is translated as CASSLTDSGDTEAFF. This chain links TRBV5-1 with TRBJ1-1; D perhaps matches TRBD1 (5 bases). V dropped 1 base and J dropped 3 bases, with 13 bases sitting between them. Germline CDR1 is SGHRS and CDR2 is YFSETQ. The CDR3 loop spans 15 amino acids. The entire variable domain, with the rest obtained from reference TRBV5-1 and TRBJ1-1, is as follows: KAGVTQTPRYLIKTRGQQVTLSCSPISGHRSVSWYQQTPGQGLQFLFEYFSETQRNKGNFPGRFSGRQFSNSRSEMNVSTLELGDSALYLCASSLTDSGDTEAFFGQGTRLTVV.

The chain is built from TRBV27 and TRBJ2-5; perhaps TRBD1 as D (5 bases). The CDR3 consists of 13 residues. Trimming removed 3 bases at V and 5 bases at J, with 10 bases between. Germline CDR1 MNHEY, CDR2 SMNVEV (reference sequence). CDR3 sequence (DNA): TGTGCCAGCAGTTTTGGGGCCCCGGAGACCCAGTACTTC. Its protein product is CASSFGAPETQYF.

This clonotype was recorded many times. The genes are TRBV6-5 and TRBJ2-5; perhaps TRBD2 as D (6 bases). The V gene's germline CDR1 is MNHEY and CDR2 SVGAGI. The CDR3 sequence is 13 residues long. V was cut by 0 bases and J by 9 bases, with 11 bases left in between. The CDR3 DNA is TGTGCCAGCAGTTACTCGGGGGGACGGTCCCAGTACTTC. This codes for CASSYSGGRSQYF.

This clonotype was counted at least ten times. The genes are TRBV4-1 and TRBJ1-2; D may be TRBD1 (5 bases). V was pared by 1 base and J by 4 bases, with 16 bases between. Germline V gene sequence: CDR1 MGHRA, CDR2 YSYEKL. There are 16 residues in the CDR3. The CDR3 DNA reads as TGCGCCAGCAGCCAAGGCCTGGGCAGGGCTCGCTATGGCTACACCTTC. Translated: CASSQGLGRARYGYTF.

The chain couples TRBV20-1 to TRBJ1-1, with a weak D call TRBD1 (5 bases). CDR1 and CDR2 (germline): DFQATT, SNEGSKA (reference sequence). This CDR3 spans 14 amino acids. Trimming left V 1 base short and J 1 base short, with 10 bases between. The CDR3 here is CSARGGGGNTEAFF. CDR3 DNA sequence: TGCAGTGCTAGAGGAGGCGGGGGGAACACTGAAGCTTTCTTT.

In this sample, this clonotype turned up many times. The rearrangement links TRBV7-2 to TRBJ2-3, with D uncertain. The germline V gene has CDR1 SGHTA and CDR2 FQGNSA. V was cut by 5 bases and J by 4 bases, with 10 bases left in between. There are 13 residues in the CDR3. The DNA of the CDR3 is TGTGCCAGCAGCCCAAGTGAGGCAGATACGCAGTATTTT. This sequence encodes CASSPSEADTQYF.

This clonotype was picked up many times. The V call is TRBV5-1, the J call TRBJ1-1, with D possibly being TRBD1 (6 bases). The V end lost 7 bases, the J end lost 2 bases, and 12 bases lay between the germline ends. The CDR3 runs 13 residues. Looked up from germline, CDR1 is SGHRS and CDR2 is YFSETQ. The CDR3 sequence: CASGEQGNTEAFF. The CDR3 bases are TGCGCCAGCGGTGAACAGGGTAACACTGAAGCTTTCTTT.

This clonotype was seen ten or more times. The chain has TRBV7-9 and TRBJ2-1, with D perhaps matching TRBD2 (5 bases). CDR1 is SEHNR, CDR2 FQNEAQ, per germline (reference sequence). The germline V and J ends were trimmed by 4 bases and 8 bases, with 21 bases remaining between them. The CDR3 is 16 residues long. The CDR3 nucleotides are TGTGCCAGCAGCTCCCCCGGAGGTGGTCCCCTGGATGAGCAGTTCTTC. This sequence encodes CASSSPGGGPLDEQFF.

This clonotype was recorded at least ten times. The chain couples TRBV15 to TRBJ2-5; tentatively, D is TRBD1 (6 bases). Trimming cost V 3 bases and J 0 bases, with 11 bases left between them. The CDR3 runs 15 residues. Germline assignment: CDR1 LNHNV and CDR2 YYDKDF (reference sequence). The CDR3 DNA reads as TGTGCCACCAGCAGCCCCGAGGGGGACCAAGAGACCCAGTACTTC. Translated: CATSSPEGDQETQYF.

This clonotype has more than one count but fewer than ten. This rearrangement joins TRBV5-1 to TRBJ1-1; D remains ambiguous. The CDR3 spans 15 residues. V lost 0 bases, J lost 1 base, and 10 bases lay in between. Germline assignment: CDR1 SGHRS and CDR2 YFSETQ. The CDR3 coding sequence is TGCGCCAGCAGCTTGGCCGGGCAGGAGAACACTGAAGCTTTCTTT. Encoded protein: CASSLAGQENTEAFF. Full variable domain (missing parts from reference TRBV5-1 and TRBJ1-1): KAGVTQTPRYLIKTRGQQVTLSCSPISGHRSVSWYQQTPGQGLQFLFEYFSETQRNKGNFPGRFSGRQFSNSRSEMNVSTLELGDSALYLCASSLAGQENTEAFFGQGTRLTVV.

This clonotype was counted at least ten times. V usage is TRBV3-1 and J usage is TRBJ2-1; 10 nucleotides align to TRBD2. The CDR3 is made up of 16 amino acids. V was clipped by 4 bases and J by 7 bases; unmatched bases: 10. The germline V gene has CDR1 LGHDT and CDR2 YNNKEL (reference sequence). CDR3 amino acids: CASSRQSGGAGNEQFF. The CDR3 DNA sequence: TGTGCCAGCAGCCGGCAGAGCGGGGGGGCAGGGAATGAGCAGTTCTTC.

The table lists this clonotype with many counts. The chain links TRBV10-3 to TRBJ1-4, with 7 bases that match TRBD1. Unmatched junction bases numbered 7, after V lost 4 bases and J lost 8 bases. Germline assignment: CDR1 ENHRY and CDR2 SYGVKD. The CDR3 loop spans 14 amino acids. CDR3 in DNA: TGTGCCATCAGTGCGGCAGGGGGAGGCGAAAAACTGTTTTTT. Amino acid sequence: CAISAAGGGEKLFF.

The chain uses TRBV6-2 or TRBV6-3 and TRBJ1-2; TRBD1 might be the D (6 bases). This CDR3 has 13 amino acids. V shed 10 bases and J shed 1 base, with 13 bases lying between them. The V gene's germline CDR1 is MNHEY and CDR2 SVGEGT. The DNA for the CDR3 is TGTGCCAACGGAAACAGGGATAACTATGGCTACACCTTC. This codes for CANGNRDNYGYTF.

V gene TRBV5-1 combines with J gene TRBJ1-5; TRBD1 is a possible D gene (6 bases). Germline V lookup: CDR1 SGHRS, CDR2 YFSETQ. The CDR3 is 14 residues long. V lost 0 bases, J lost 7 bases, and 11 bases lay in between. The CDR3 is CASSLDTGGQPQHF. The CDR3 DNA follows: TGCGCCAGCAGCTTGGATACGGGGGGCCAGCCCCAGCATTTT.

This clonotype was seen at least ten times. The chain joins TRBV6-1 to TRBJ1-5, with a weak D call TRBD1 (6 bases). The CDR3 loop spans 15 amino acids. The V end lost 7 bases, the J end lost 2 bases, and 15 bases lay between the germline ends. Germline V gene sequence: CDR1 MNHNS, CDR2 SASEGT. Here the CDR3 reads CASTSGYRGNQPQHF. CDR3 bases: TGTGCCAGCACCTCGGGTTACAGGGGCAATCAGCCCCAGCATTTT.

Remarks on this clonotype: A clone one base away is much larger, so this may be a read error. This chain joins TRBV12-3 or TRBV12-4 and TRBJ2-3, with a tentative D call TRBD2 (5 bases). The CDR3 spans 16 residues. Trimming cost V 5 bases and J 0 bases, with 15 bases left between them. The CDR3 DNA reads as TGTGCCAGCAGTCGGCGGGCCTTACCTAGCACAGATACGCAGTATTTT. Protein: CASSRRALPSTDTQYF.

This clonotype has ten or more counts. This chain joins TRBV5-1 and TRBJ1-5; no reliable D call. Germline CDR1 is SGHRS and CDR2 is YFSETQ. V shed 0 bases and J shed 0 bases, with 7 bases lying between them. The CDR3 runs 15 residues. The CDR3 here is CASSLDGYSNQPQHF. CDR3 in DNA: TGCGCCAGCAGCTTGGACGGATATAGCAATCAGCCCCAGCATTTT.

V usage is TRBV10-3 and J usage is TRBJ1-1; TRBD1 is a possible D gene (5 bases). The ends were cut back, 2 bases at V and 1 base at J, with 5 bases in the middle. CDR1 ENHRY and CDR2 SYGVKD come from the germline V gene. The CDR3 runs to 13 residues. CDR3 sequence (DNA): TGTGCCATCAGTGAGAGGGGGAACACTGAAGCTTTCTTT. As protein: CAISERGNTEAFF.

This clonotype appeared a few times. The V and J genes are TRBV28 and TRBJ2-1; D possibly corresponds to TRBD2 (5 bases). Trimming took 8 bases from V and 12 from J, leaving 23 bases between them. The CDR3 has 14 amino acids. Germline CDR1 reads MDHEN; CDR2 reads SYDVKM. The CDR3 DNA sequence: TGTGCCAGCGGGAGACAATTGTCTAAAGGGTGGCAGTTCTTC. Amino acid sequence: CASGRQLSKGWQFF.